One sample yielded the 8 T cell receptor beta chains listed below, sequenced in a study of technical replicates of blood from a few donors. Here immunoSEQ multiplex PCR was the method, and the copy in TCRdb shows in-frame clones only, minus some. The sample includes 95,000 or so clones, 85% to 95% seen only once; the top ten take 0.34%. The sample consisted of T cells isolated from PBMCs. The receptors originated from a human donor in good health.

This clone was picked up a small number of times. The V gene is TRBV9, the J gene TRBJ2-5; D might be TRBD1 (5 bases). V shed 0 bases and J shed 5 bases, with 11 bases lying between them. The CDR3 runs 14 residues. Germline V gene lookup returns CDR1 SGDLS and CDR2 YYNGEE. The CDR3 is CASSVGGGRETQYF. The CDR3 nucleotides are TGTGCCAGCAGCGTAGGGGGCGGTCGGGAGACCCAGTACTTC. The full variable domain, its missing parts supplied by reference TRBV9 and TRBJ2-5, is DSGVTQTPKHLITATGQRVTLRCSPRSGDLSVYWYQQSLDQGLQFLIQYYNGEERAKGNILERFSAQQFPDLHSELNLSSLELGDSALYFCASSVGGGRETQYFGPGTRLLVL.

V usage is TRBV4-1 and J usage is TRBJ1-5, with D maybe TRBD1 (6 bases). The germline CDR1 and CDR2 sequences are MGHRA and YSYEKL. Deletions cut 1 base from V and 4 bases from J, with 11 bases between. The CDR3 loop spans 15 amino acids. The CDR3 bases are TGCGCCAGCAGCCAAGCACAGGGATATAATCAGCCCCAGCATTTT. Its translation: CASSQAQGYNQPQHF.

The V and J genes are TRBV5-1 and TRBJ2-7; perhaps TRBD1 as D (6 bases). The germline gives CDR1 SGHRS, CDR2 YFSETQ. The CDR3 is 15 amino acids. V was pared by 1 base and J by 2 bases, with 13 bases between. The CDR3 DNA sequence: TGCGCCAGCAGCTTGATACCACAGGGAGCCTACGAGCAGTACTTC. Translation gives CASSLIPQGAYEQYF.

This chain joins TRBV19 and TRBJ2-6, with 10 bases fitting TRBD1. Germline trimming cut 5 bases from V and 0 bases from J; bases unmatched to any gene: 19. CDR3 length equals 22 residues. The germline V gene encodes CDR1 LNHDA and CDR2 SQIVND (reference sequence). As DNA, the CDR3 is TGTGCCAGTAGTTTTTACGGGACAGGGGTTAATCGGCGCCACTCTGGGGCCAACGTCCTGACTTTC. Residues: CASSFYGTGVNRRHSGANVLTF.

This sequence joins TRBV27 and TRBJ2-3; 13 bases map to TRBD2. Germline CDR1 reads MNHEY; CDR2 reads SMNVEV (reference sequence). V was pared by 5 bases and J by 7 bases, with 9 bases of the junction left unmatched. The CDR3 is 16 amino acids. CDR3 in DNA: TGTGCCAGCAGTCCCGGACTAGCGGGAGTCCCCCATACGCAGTATTTT. It is translated as CASSPGLAGVPHTQYF.

The chain joins TRBV28 to TRBJ1-2; 9 bases fit TRBD1. Germline values: CDR1 MDHEN, CDR2 SYDVKM. J was trimmed by 8 bases and V by 6 bases; bases with no gene match: 10. CDR3 size: 14 residues. In DNA form, the CDR3 reads TGTGCCAGCAGGGAAACAGGGGGCGCTCGGGGCTACACCTTC. Translation: CASRETGGARGYTF.

The rearrangement links TRBV9 to TRBJ1-5, with D unresolved. This CDR3 is 13 amino acids long. Trimming took off 4 bases at V and 4 bases at J, with 9 bases between the two ends. Germline lookup yields CDR1 SGDLS and CDR2 YYNGEE. CDR3 DNA sequence: TGTGCCAGCAGCTCCCGGGTGAATCAGCCCCAGCATTTT. This sequence encodes CASSSRVNQPQHF.

This chain links TRBV15 with TRBJ2-1, with 14 bases aligning to TRBD2. With V trimmed by 5 bases and J by 7 bases, 4 bases remained unmatched. Germline-derived CDR1 and CDR2 are LNHNV and YYDKDF (reference sequence). There are 15 residues in the CDR3. The DNA of the CDR3 is TGTGCCACCAGCGGGACTAGCGGGAGATTAAATGAGCAGTTCTTC. It is translated as CATSGTSGRLNEQFF.